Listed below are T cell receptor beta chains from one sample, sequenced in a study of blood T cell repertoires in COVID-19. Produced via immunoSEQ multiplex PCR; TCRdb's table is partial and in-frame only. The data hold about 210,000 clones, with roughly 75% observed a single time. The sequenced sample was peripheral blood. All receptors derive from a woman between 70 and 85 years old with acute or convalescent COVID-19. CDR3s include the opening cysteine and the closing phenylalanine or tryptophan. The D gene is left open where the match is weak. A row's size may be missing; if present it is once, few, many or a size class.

CDR3: CASSYFGTSGGYTDTQYF
DNA: TGTGCCAGCAGTTACTTTGGGACTAGCGGGGGATACACAGATACGCAGTATTTT
length: 18
D: TRBD2
J: TRBJ2-3
V: TRBV6-2/TRBV6-3
size: NA

CDR3: CASSPQGQQGNTIYF
DNA: TGTGCCAGCAGCCCCCAGGGACAGCAAGGAAACACCATATATTTT
length: 15
D: TRBD1
J: TRBJ1-3
V: TRBV5-6
size: NA

CDR3: CASSDTSGGLKQFF
DNA: TGTGCCAGCAGCGATACTAGCGGGGGCCTTAAGCAGTTCTTC
length: 14
D: TRBD2
J: TRBJ2-1
V: TRBV7-2
size: NA

CDR3: CASSSPGGRAYEQYF
DNA: TGTGCCAGTAGTTCCCCTGGCGGGAGGGCCTACGAGCAGTACTTC
length: 15
D: TRBD2
J: TRBJ2-7
V: TRBV19
size: NA

CDR3: CAWSVEPAVDEQFF
DNA: TGTGCCTGGAGTGTAGAGCCCGCCGTCGATGAGCAGTTCTTC
length: 14
D: NA
J: TRBJ2-1
V: TRBV30
size: NA

CDR3: CASSQSTGGWDTQYF
DNA: TGCGCCAGCAGTCAATCGACAGGGGGCTGGGATACGCAGTATTTT
length: 15
D: TRBD1
J: TRBJ2-3
V: TRBV23-1
size: once

CDR3: CASSLDGTGDLSYTF
DNA: TGCGCCAGCAGCTTGGACGGGACAGGAGATTTGAGCTACACCTTC
length: 15
D: TRBD1
J: TRBJ1-2
V: TRBV5-1
size: NA

CDR3: CASSQDLAGSGYEQYF
DNA: TGCGCCAGCAGCCAAGATCTCGCGGGGTCTGGGTACGAGCAGTACTTC
length: 16
D: NA
J: TRBJ2-7
V: TRBV4-3
size: NA

CDR3: CASSSQGYLGELFF
DNA: TGTGCCAGCAGTTCCCAGGGTTATTTAGGGGAGCTGTTTTTT
length: 14
D: NA
J: TRBJ2-2
V: TRBV6-5
size: NA

CDR3: CASSLGTGNTDTQYF
DNA: TGCGCCAGCAGCTTGGGAACGGGGAACACAGATACGCAGTATTTT
length: 15
D: NA
J: TRBJ2-3
V: TRBV5-1
size: NA

CDR3: CASSATGSGETQYF
DNA: TGTGCCAGTAGTGCGACAGGGTCGGGTGAGACCCAGTACTTC
length: 14
D: TRBD1
J: TRBJ2-5
V: TRBV19
size: once

CDR3: CASSLGGPTPLHF
DNA: TGTGCCAGCAGCTTAGGAGGCCCTACACCCCTCCACTTT
length: 13
D: NA
J: TRBJ1-6
V: TRBV11-2
size: NA

CDR3: CATSGRVGYNEQFF
DNA: TGTGCCACCAGTGGGAGGGTAGGCTACAATGAGCAGTTCTTC
length: 14
D: NA
J: TRBJ2-1
V: TRBV24-1
size: NA

CDR3: CAWSRATGGNGYGYTF
DNA: TGTGCCTGGAGTAGGGCAACAGGGGGGAATGGCTATGGCTACACCTTC
length: 16
D: TRBD1
J: TRBJ1-2
V: TRBV30
size: NA

CDR3: CASSPLGGGNTGELFF
DNA: TGTGCCAGCAGCCCTCTTGGCGGGGGGAACACCGGGGAGCTGTTTTTT
length: 16
D: TRBD2
J: TRBJ2-2
V: TRBV5-6
size: NA

CDR3: CASSLITPRGTGELFF
DNA: TGTGCCAGCAGTTTGATTACTCCCCGGGGCACCGGGGAGCTGTTTTTT
length: 16
D: NA
J: TRBJ2-2
V: TRBV27
size: NA

CDR3: CASTGTANEKLFF
DNA: TGTGCCAGCACCGGGACAGCTAATGAAAAACTGTTTTTT
length: 13
D: TRBD1
J: TRBJ1-4
V: TRBV2
size: few

CDR3: CASSSQTGSLYEQYF
DNA: TGTGCCAGCAGCTCTCAAACAGGGTCCCTCTACGAGCAGTACTTC
length: 15
D: NA
J: TRBJ2-7
V: TRBV7-2
size: NA

CDR3: CASSQGSSGSYEQYF
DNA: TGCGCCAGCAGCCAAGGTTCTAGCGGGTCCTACGAGCAGTACTTC
length: 15
D: TRBD2
J: TRBJ2-7
V: TRBV4-1
size: NA

CDR3: CASRTGTSYEQYF
DNA: TGTGCCAGCAGAACCGGGACTAGCTACGAGCAGTACTTC
length: 13
D: TRBD2
J: TRBJ2-7
V: TRBV28
size: NA

CDR3: CASSQWDRLYEQYF
DNA: TGTGCCAGCAGCCAATGGGACAGATTATACGAGCAGTACTTC
length: 14
D: TRBD1
J: TRBJ2-7
V: TRBV14
size: few

CDR3: CASSLGEGYQETQYF
DNA: TGTGCCAGCAGCTTAGGAGAGGGATATCAAGAGACCCAGTACTTC
length: 15
D: NA
J: TRBJ2-5
V: TRBV7-2
size: NA

CDR3: CASTGLAGGWDTQYF
DNA: TGCGCCAGCACAGGACTAGCGGGGGGATGGGATACGCAGTATTTT
length: 15
D: TRBD2
J: TRBJ2-3
V: TRBV5-1
size: once

CDR3: CASRGTGYYEQYF
DNA: TGTGCCAGCAGGGGGACAGGGTACTACGAGCAGTACTTC
length: 13
D: TRBD1
J: TRBJ2-7
V: TRBV12-3/TRBV12-4
size: NA

CDR3: CASSVPGHTQYF
DNA: TGTGCCAGCAGTGTACCGGGTCACACGCAGTATTTT
length: 12
D: NA
J: TRBJ2-3
V: TRBV25-1
size: NA

CDR3: CASSYRRSAEHQPQHF
DNA: TGTGCCAGCAGTTATAGAAGGTCAGCGGAACATCAGCCCCAGCATTTT
length: 16
D: NA
J: TRBJ1-5
V: TRBV6-5
size: NA

CDR3: CASSQDGGGTDTQYF
DNA: TGTGCCAGCAGCCAAGATGGAGGGGGCACAGATACGCAGTATTTT
length: 15
D: NA
J: TRBJ2-3
V: TRBV3-1/TRBV3-2
size: few

CDR3: CASSVRGAHTDTQYF
DNA: TGTGCCAGCAGCGTACGGGGGGCTCACACAGATACGCAGTATTTT
length: 15
D: NA
J: TRBJ2-3
V: TRBV9
size: many

CDR3: CASSQGIYGYTF
DNA: TGTGCCAGCAGTCAGGGCATATATGGCTACACCTTC
length: 12
D: NA
J: TRBJ1-2
V: TRBV6-5
size: NA

CDR3: CASSSSGTHDSNQPQHF
DNA: TGTGCCAGCAGCTCTTCCGGGACACACGATAGCAATCAGCCCCAGCATTTT
length: 17
D: NA
J: TRBJ1-5
V: TRBV7-6
size: NA

CDR3: CATSGPEETQYF
DNA: TGTGCCACGAGCGGCCCTGAAGAGACCCAGTACTTC
length: 12
D: NA
J: TRBJ2-5
V: TRBV7-2
size: few

CDR3: CASSQRAAGDTQYF
DNA: TGTGCCAGCAGCCAAAGAGCCGCGGGGGATACGCAGTATTTT
length: 14
D: NA
J: TRBJ2-3
V: TRBV3-1/TRBV3-2
size: NA

CDR3: CASSLQGRQPQHF
DNA: TGTGCCAGTAGTCTCCAGGGGCGGCAGCCCCAGCATTTT
length: 13
D: NA
J: TRBJ1-5
V: TRBV19
size: NA

CDR3: CASRRTGSEKLFF
DNA: TGTGCCAGCAGAAGGACAGGGAGCGAAAAACTGTTTTTT
length: 13
D: TRBD1
J: TRBJ1-4
V: TRBV6-5
size: NA

CDR3: CASSLVLAGGPYEQYF
DNA: TGCGCCAGCAGCCTGGTCTTAGCGGGGGGGCCCTACGAGCAGTACTTC
length: 16
D: TRBD2
J: TRBJ2-7
V: TRBV4-3
size: NA

CDR3: CATHVTPSGELFF
DNA: TGTGCCACACACGTTACCCCTTCCGGGGAGCTGTTTTTT
length: 13
D: NA
J: TRBJ2-2
V: TRBV6-5
size: NA

CDR3: CASSLTGDRLRSGANVLTF
DNA: TGTGCCAGCTCACTCACAGGGGATCGCCTTAGGTCTGGGGCCAACGTCCTGACTTTC
length: 19
D: TRBD1
J: TRBJ2-6
V: TRBV18
size: few